The 15 T cell receptor beta chains presented below share a single source sample, sequenced in a study of T-cell memory formation after mild COVID-19. TCRdb ran MiXCR on the 5' RACE reads and lists one entry per CDR3 protein. The sample includes 140,000 to 150,000 distinct CDR3 sequences, approximately 25% of them seen just once. Sequencing was done on a sample of PBMCs or a T cell subset sorted from them (not recorded which). The receptors were gathered from an adult woman who had mild COVID-19 (a few samples of this study predate the infection). Cell type and time point are not known.

V is TRBV29-1 and J is TRBJ1-2; 9 positions agree with TRBD1. Germline loops: CDR1 SQVTM, CDR2 ANQGSEA. The CDR3 totals 11 residues. The V and J ends lost 7 bases and 8 bases, in that order; junction bases with no gene match: 5. DNA of the CDR3: TGCAGCGCACTGGACAGGGGCGGCTACACCTTC. This translates into CSALDRGGYTF.

This clonotype was picked up many times. The genes are TRBV7-9 and TRBJ2-1; no firm D call. Trimming shortened V by 5 bases and J by 5 bases, and 4 bases separated the two germline ends. The CDR3 runs 11 residues. The germline V gene encodes CDR1 SEHNR and CDR2 FQNEAQ (reference sequence). CDR3 sequence: CASSLNNEQFF. In DNA form, the CDR3 reads TGTGCCAGCAGCCTAAACAATGAGCAGTTCTTC. The variable domain in full, completed from reference TRBV7-9 and TRBJ2-1, reads DTGVSQNPRHKITKRGQNVTFRCDPISEHNRLYWYRQTLGQGPEFLTYFQNEAQLEKSRLLSDRFSAERPKGSFSTLEIQRTEQGDSAMYLCASSLNNEQFFGPGTRLTVL.

This clonotype was recorded a few times. V is TRBV11-2 and J is TRBJ2-3; D remains unclear. Trimming stripped 5 bases from V and 3 bases from J, with 9 bases between. Germline V lookup: CDR1 SGHAT, CDR2 FQNNGV. The CDR3 runs 13 residues. CDR3 sequence: CASSEILTDTQYF. The CDR3 nucleotides are TGTGCCAGCAGCGAGATCCTTACAGATACGCAGTATTTT.

This sequence joins TRBV7-8 and TRBJ2-1; D remains unclear. Trimming stripped 5 bases from V and 6 bases from J, with 8 bases between. The CDR3 covers 12 residues. The germline CDR1 and CDR2 sequences are SGHVS and FQNEAQ. The CDR3 DNA reads as TGTGCCAGCAGCCCCCCTACCAATGAGCAGTTCTTC. Translated, it gives CASSPPTNEQFF.

This clonotype was seen repeatedly, ten times or more. CDR3 sequence reads: CSAWTAGGYEQYF. Written as DNA, the CDR3 is TGCAGCGCTTGGACAGCGGGGGGATACGAGCAGTACTTC. The rearrangement uses TRBV29-1 and TRBJ2-7, with TRBD2 matching 9 bases. The germline CDR1 and CDR2 sequences are SQVTM and ANQGSEA. V shed 7 bases, J shed 4 bases, and the junction held 8 bases outside the gene matches. The CDR3 covers 13 residues.

This clonotype was seen a handful of times. The gene calls are TRBV9 and TRBJ2-7, with 10 bases lining up with TRBD2. The CDR3 runs to 15 residues. CDR1 is SGDLS and CDR2 is YYNGEE in the germline V gene. The junction had 6 bases not matched to a gene; V was cut back by 4 bases and J by 2 bases. The CDR3 loop reads CASSTSSGSPYEQYF. Here the CDR3 DNA reads TGTGCCAGCAGCACCTCTAGCGGGAGCCCCTACGAGCAGTACTTC.

This clonotype was seen a few times. The V gene is TRBV7-6, the J gene TRBJ2-7; 7 nucleotides align to TRBD1. The CDR3 covers 15 residues. The germline CDR1 and CDR2 sequences are SGHVS and FNYEAQ. V lost 2 bases to trimming and J lost 2 bases; unmatched junction nucleotides: 6. As DNA, the CDR3 is TGTGCCAGCAGCTTATCGGGACAGCAAACCTACGAGCAGTACTTC. This sequence encodes CASSLSGQQTYEQYF.

V usage is TRBV24-1 and J usage is TRBJ2-1; D is unresolved. V was pared by 6 bases and J by 3 bases, with 14 bases between. This CDR3 region has 15 residues. The germline V gene has CDR1 KGHDR and CDR2 SFDVKD. CDR3 sequence: CATSSPWVNYNEQFF. In nucleotides, the CDR3 is TGTGCCACCAGTTCCCCTTGGGTAAACTACAATGAGCAGTTCTTC.

In its sample, this clonotype was seen a few times. The V call is TRBV9, the J call TRBJ2-3; perhaps D is TRBD1 or TRBD2 (6 bases each). CDR1 SGDLS and CDR2 YYNGEE come from the germline V gene. V lost 3 bases and J lost 1, with 9 bases in between. This CDR3 is 14 amino acids long. The CDR3 loop is CASSDGGRTDTQYF. The CDR3 DNA reads as TGTGCCAGCAGCGACGGGGGCCGCACAGATACGCAGTATTTT.

A few counts support this clonotype. This sequence joins TRBV5-6 and TRBJ2-7; possibly TRBD1 or TRBD2 for D (5 bases each). The ends were cut back, 4 bases at V and 5 bases at J, with 16 bases in the middle. CDR3 length: 14 amino acids. Germline loops: CDR1 SGHDT, CDR2 YYEEEE. CDR3 nucleotides: TGTGCCAGCAGCCCGGGACCGCCGGGGCACGAGCAGTACTTC. As protein: CASSPGPPGHEQYF.

The CDR3 region is CARITCSSSYNEQFF. The CDR3, as DNA: TGCGCCAGGATAACGTGCTCGAGCTCCTACAATGAGCAGTTCTTC. V gene TRBV4-3 combines with J gene TRBJ2-1; D is unresolved. Trimming removed 9 bases from V and 0 bases from J, with 15 bases in between. Germline CDR1 and CDR2: LGHNA and YSLEER. The CDR3 runs to 15 residues.

J is TRBJ1-1 and V is TRBV7-9; a weak D match, TRBD1 (5 bases). The length of the CDR3 is 11 residues. Per the germline V gene, CDR1 is SEHNR and CDR2 is FQNEAQ (reference sequence). V was shortened by 2 bases and J by 10 bases, with 8 bases between the two germline ends. In DNA form, the CDR3 reads TGTGCCAGCAGCTTAATGGGGGGAGCTTTCTTT. Amino acid sequence: CASSLMGGAFF.

The CDR3 coding sequence is TGTGCCAGTAGTAGGACTCCAGCACTTGTCGAGCAGTACTTC. This sequence encodes CASSRTPALVEQYF. This chain joins TRBV19 and TRBJ2-7; tentatively, D is TRBD2 (5 bases). V shed 4 bases and J shed 6 bases, with 16 bases lying between them. CDR1 is LNHDA and CDR2 is SQIVND in the germline V gene (reference sequence). This CDR3 spans 14 amino acids.

The gene calls are TRBV15 and TRBJ1-2; the D gene is possibly TRBD1 (5 bases). The ends were cut back, 3 bases at V and 8 bases at J, with 16 bases in the middle. The germline CDR1 and CDR2 sequences are LNHNV and YYDKDF (reference sequence). The CDR3 is made up of 14 amino acids. Here the CDR3 reads CATSSRVADFGYTF. Written as DNA, the CDR3 is TGTGCCACCAGCAGCAGGGTTGCCGACTTCGGCTACACCTTC.

This clonotype was counted only a few times. V usage is TRBV3-1 and J usage is TRBJ1-2, with 7 bases fitting TRBD1. The CDR3 runs 14 residues. The V segment lost 1 base and the J segment 2 bases; nucleotides outside the gene matches: 1. The germline V gene has CDR1 LGHDT and CDR2 YNNKEL (reference sequence). The CDR3 sequence: CASSQGTGNYGYTF. CDR3 sequence (DNA): TGTGCCAGCAGCCAAGGGACAGGCAACTATGGCTACACCTTC.